This entry is about one TCR beta chain. Its specificity is not known. Measured with immunoSEQ multiplex PCR; TCRdb has only the in-frame clones, and not every one. Of 93,000 or so clones listed, about 86% were seen once; the top ten hold approximately 3%. V was trimmed by 5 bases and J by 3 bases, leaving 8 bases between them. Germline CDR1 MNHEY, CDR2 SMNVEV (reference sequence). The CDR3 is 14 amino acids. This sample stems from a study of T cell clones after liver transplantation. On the study more broadly: Three of the eight recipients were HCV-positive; the rest had non-autoimmune, non-viral transplant indications. Study-wide findings and caveats: A significant post-transplant drop in circulating graft-donor-reactive CD4 TCRbeta sequences occurred in most of the 8 subjects. The donor-reactive repertoire was only partly measurable in a couple of subjects, lacking donor cells.

The rearrangement links TRBV27 to TRBJ1-6; D is perhaps TRBD1 (5 bases). This TCR came from a human patient who received a liver transplant. Some T cells may originate from the graft donor. Sample: CD4+ T cells from blood, taken around 44 months after liver transplant. The CDR3 DNA is TGTGCCAGCAGTCCGACAGACTATAATTCACCCCTCCACTTT. Protein: CASSPTDYNSPLHF.